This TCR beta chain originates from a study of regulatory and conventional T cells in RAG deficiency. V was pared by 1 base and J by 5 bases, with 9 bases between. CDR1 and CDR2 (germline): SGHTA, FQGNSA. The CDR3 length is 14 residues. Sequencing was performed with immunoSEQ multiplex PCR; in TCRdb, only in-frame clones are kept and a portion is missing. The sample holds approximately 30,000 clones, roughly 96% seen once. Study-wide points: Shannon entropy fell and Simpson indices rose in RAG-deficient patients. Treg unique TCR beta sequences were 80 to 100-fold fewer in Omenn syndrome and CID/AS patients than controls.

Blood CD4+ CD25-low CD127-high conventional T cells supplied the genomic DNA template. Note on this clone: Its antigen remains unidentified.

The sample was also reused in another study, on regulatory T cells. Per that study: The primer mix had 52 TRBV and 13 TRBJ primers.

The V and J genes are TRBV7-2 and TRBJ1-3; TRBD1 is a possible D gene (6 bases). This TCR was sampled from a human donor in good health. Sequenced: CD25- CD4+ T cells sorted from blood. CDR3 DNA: TGTGCCAGCAGCTTAGGTCAGGGGCGAAACACCATATATTTT. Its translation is CASSLGQGRNTIYF. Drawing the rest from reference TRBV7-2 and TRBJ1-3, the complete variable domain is GAGVSQSPSNKVTEKGKDVELRCDPISGHTALYWYRQSLGQGLEFLIYFQGNSAPDKSGLPSDRFSAERTGGSVSTLTIQRTQQEDSAVYLCASSLGQGRNTIYFGEGSWLTVV.